These T cell receptor beta chains were read from a single sample in a study of T cell repertoires in cytomegalovirus infection. TCRdb reprocessed the reads via MiXCR and lists one record per CDR3 protein. Of about 230,000 distinct CDR3 sequences listed, about 23% are singletons. The sequenced sample was CD8+ T cells from PBMCs. The origin of the receptors is a human donor in good health (CMV status not recorded). Some clones in this sample may be carry-over from other donors' samples. CDR3s leave out the opening cysteine and the closing phenylalanine or tryptophan. The order of the fields is clone size, D gene, J gene, V gene, CDR3 protein. D genes are given only for firm matches. Size is omitted from some rows. Given values are once, few, many or a class for expanded clones.

clone_size: many; d_call: NA; j_call: TRBJ2-2; v_call: TRBV7-6; cdr3_aa: ASSHWITNTGELF
clone_size: once; d_call: NA; j_call: TRBJ2-5; v_call: TRBV20-1; cdr3_aa: SASLGGETQY
clone_size: few; d_call: NA; j_call: TRBJ1-3; v_call: TRBV2; cdr3_aa: ASVTANTIY
clone_size: many; d_call: TRBD1; j_call: TRBJ2-3; v_call: TRBV7-2; cdr3_aa: ASSFGTGSIDTQY
clone_size: NA; d_call: NA; j_call: TRBJ1-5; v_call: TRBV3-1; cdr3_aa: ASSQGRLGSGEPQH
clone_size: NA; d_call: NA; j_call: TRBJ1-1; v_call: TRBV19; cdr3_aa: ASSIRGTTEAF
clone_size: NA; d_call: TRBD1; j_call: TRBJ2-7; v_call: TRBV20-1; cdr3_aa: SAEPRDRGSYEQY
clone_size: NA; d_call: NA; j_call: TRBJ2-1; v_call: TRBV28; cdr3_aa: ASSDEYNEQF
clone_size: many; d_call: NA; j_call: TRBJ2-3; v_call: TRBV7-6; cdr3_aa: ASSWGAVSTDTQY
clone_size: NA; d_call: TRBD2; j_call: TRBJ2-5; v_call: TRBV12-3/TRBV12-4; cdr3_aa: ASSSGTSGGYQETQY
clone_size: few; d_call: NA; j_call: TRBJ1-1; v_call: TRBV6-5; cdr3_aa: ASSYAPGRTKNTEAF
clone_size: few; d_call: NA; j_call: TRBJ2-2; v_call: TRBV7-4; cdr3_aa: ASSFNGAQVGELF
clone_size: few; d_call: NA; j_call: TRBJ1-5; v_call: TRBV2; cdr3_aa: ASSEAPAGVDNQPQH
clone_size: few; d_call: NA; j_call: TRBJ2-2; v_call: TRBV2; cdr3_aa: ASSEIGAGTGTGELF
clone_size: NA; d_call: NA; j_call: TRBJ2-5; v_call: TRBV4-1; cdr3_aa: ASSPGIIQY
clone_size: few; d_call: TRBD1; j_call: TRBJ1-1; v_call: TRBV5-1; cdr3_aa: ASSLDRGALEAF
clone_size: NA; d_call: NA; j_call: TRBJ2-2; v_call: TRBV2; cdr3_aa: ASRGGGELF
clone_size: NA; d_call: TRBD2; j_call: TRBJ2-3; v_call: TRBV29-1; cdr3_aa: SVEYSGGATDTQY
clone_size: many; d_call: NA; j_call: TRBJ1-5; v_call: TRBV7-2; cdr3_aa: ASSLSAWLNQPQH
clone_size: many; d_call: TRBD1; j_call: TRBJ1-5; v_call: TRBV7-4; cdr3_aa: ASSPFSTGIGPPQH
clone_size: NA; d_call: NA; j_call: TRBJ2-7; v_call: TRBV29-1; cdr3_aa: SVEGLPGSYEQY
clone_size: many; d_call: TRBD1; j_call: TRBJ1-5; v_call: TRBV7-8; cdr3_aa: ASSLVPGQGPTFSNQPQH